These 19 T cell receptor beta chains came from one sample sequenced in a study of patients and donors after allogeneic stem cell transplantation. MiXCR was run by TCRdb on the RT-PCR reads, yielding one entry per CDR3 protein. The sample consists of about 960,000 distinct CDR3 sequences, roughly 17% of them appearing once. Sequencing input: blood, either unsorted or a sorted T cell fraction (not recorded which). These TCRs come from a human donor who was either an allogeneic HSCT recipient or a stem cell or donor lymphocyte infusion donor (not recorded which). It is not recorded whose cells these are; they may come from a transplant donor.

This clonotype was observed a handful of times. V is TRBV5-4 and J is TRBJ1-2; D is ambiguous. Germline CDR1 reads SGHNT; CDR2 reads YYREEE (reference sequence). This CDR3 is built from 13 residues. The V gene lost 4 bases and the J gene lost 8 bases, with 15 bases spanning the gap. The CDR3 nucleotides read TGTGCCAGCAGCGTCGGACCGCAGGAGGGCTACACCTTC. Protein: CASSVGPQEGYTF. The variable domain in full, completed from reference TRBV5-4 and TRBJ1-2, reads ETGVTQSPTHLIKTRGQQVTLRCSSQSGHNTVSWYQQALGQGPQFIFQYYREEENGRGNFPPRFSGLQFPNYSSELNVNALELDDSALYLCASSVGPQEGYTFGSGTRLTVV.

The V and J genes are TRBV9 and TRBJ2-3; D might be TRBD1 or TRBD2, each matching 7 bases. The ends were cut back, 4 bases at V and 1 base at J, with 16 bases in the middle. CDR3 length equals 16 residues. The V gene's germline CDR1 is SGDLS and CDR2 YYNGEE. CDR3 residues: CASSKGRGLGTDTQYF. The DNA of the CDR3 is TGTGCCAGCAGCAAGGGGAGGGGGCTGGGCACAGATACGCAGTATTTT.

This clonotype was seen only a few times. V is TRBV27 and J is TRBJ2-7; D remains ambiguous. Germline loops: CDR1 MNHEY, CDR2 SMNVEV (reference sequence). Trimming took 2 bases from V and 5 from J, leaving 10 bases between them. CDR3 length equals 13 residues. The CDR3 is CASSLLPPDEQYF. The CDR3 coding sequence is TGTGCCAGCAGTTTACTACCCCCAGACGAGCAGTACTTC.

This clonotype showed up just once. V is TRBV6-1 and J is TRBJ1-2, with 9 bases matching TRBD1. Germline CDR1 reads MNHNS; CDR2 reads SASEGT. The CDR3 has 13 residues. The V and J ends lost 6 bases and 8 bases, in that order; junction bases with no gene match: 7. As DNA, the CDR3 is TGTGCCAGCAGACCCGACAGGGGGAGCGGCTACACCTTC. As protein: CASRPDRGSGYTF.

This clonotype was observed a few times. The CDR3 is CASSWRGRQETQYF. Written as DNA, the CDR3 is TGTGCCAGCAGTTGGCGGGGGCGCCAAGAGACCCAGTACTTC. V usage is TRBV9 and J usage is TRBJ2-5; a possible D gene is TRBD2 (7 bases). The CDR3 is 14 amino acids. The germline V and J ends were trimmed by 5 bases and 1 base, with 12 bases remaining between them. Germline CDR1 is SGDLS and CDR2 is YYNGEE.

This clonotype was counted only a few times. The chain links TRBV6-5 to TRBJ2-7, with D uncertain. The CDR3 loop spans 14 amino acids. Trimming took 2 bases from V and 1 from J, leaving 9 bases between them. Germline V gene data show CDR1 as MNHEY and CDR2 as SVGAGI. CDR3 nucleotides: TGTGCCAGCAGTTACGTCGCAACTTCCTACGAGCAGTACTTC. This encodes CASSYVATSYEQYF.

This clonotype was counted only a few times. This chain connects TRBV28 to TRBJ2-5; 8 bases map to TRBD2. Germline V gene lookup returns CDR1 MDHEN and CDR2 SYDVKM. The V gene end was trimmed by 10 bases and the J gene end by 4 bases; junction bases not matched to a gene: 8. The length of the CDR3 is 13 residues. CDR3 amino acids: CATSRGGSETQYF. DNA for the CDR3: TGTGCCACCTCACGGGGGGGTTCAGAGACCCAGTACTTC.

This clonotype was seen repeatedly, ten times or more. V is TRBV12-3 or TRBV12-4 and J is TRBJ1-1; 7 bases line up with TRBD1. Trimming cost V 6 bases and J 10 bases; bases outside gene matches: 5. CDR3 size: 11 residues. DNA for the CDR3: TGTGCCAGCAGAAGACAGGGTCGAGCTTTCTTT. It is translated as CASRRQGRAFF.

The chain couples TRBV30 to TRBJ2-7; D uncertain. The CDR3 runs to 12 residues. Germline loops: CDR1 GTSNPN, CDR2 SVGIG (reference sequence). Trimming left V 3 bases short and J 2 bases short, with 8 bases between. CDR3 nucleotide sequence: TGTGCCTGGAGCTTTGTAACCTACGAGCAGTACTTC. Translated, it gives CAWSFVTYEQYF.

This clonotype was seen repeatedly, ten times or more. The chain has TRBV20-1 and TRBJ1-2; D call uncertain. The CDR3 length is 11 residues. Per germline, CDR1 DFQATT and CDR2 SNEGSKA (reference sequence). The CDR3 here is CSSGGDYGYTF. The CDR3 nucleotides read TGCAGCTCCGGTGGGGACTATGGCTACACCTTC.

Ten or more counts support this clonotype. The chain recombines TRBV12-3 or TRBV12-4 with TRBJ2-1, with D tentatively TRBD1 (5 bases). This CDR3 comprises 14 residues. Trimming shortened V by 2 bases and J by 9 bases, and 14 bases separated the two germline ends. The CDR3 protein is CASSLSIRVGEQFF. CDR3 DNA sequence: TGTGCCAGCAGTTTATCTATCAGGGTGGGTGAGCAGTTCTTC.

J is TRBJ1-2 and V is TRBV6-5, with D possibly matching TRBD1 (5 bases). The CDR3 runs 17 residues. Trimming left V 0 bases short and J 0 bases short, with 14 bases between. The germline V gene encodes CDR1 MNHEY and CDR2 SVGAGI. This CDR3 reads CASSYSSGRGANYGYTF. CDR3 in DNA: TGTGCCAGCAGTTACTCTTCAGGCCGGGGGGCTAACTATGGCTACACCTTC.

In its sample, this clonotype was seen a few times. The J gene is TRBJ2-2, the V gene TRBV2, with D possibly matching TRBD2 (6 bases). Germline lookup yields CDR1 SNHLY and CDR2 FYNNEI. The CDR3 sequence is 14 residues long. V was clipped by 7 bases and J by 5 bases, with 14 bases between them. The CDR3, as DNA: TGTGCCAGCATCGGGGGTTCGTGGACCGGGGAGCTGTTTTTT. Amino acid sequence: CASIGGSWTGELFF.

This clonotype came up many times. V usage is TRBV5-1 and J usage is TRBJ2-1, with D possibly being TRBD1 (5 bases). CDR3 size: 14 residues. Germline CDR1 SGHRS, CDR2 YFSETQ. Trimming removed 1 base at V and 8 bases at J, with 13 bases between. The CDR3 spells CASSLPGWGHEQFF. In nucleotides, the CDR3 is TGCGCCAGCAGCTTGCCCGGATGGGGCCATGAGCAGTTCTTC.

The DNA of the CDR3 is TGTGCCAGCAGCTTTGATACTGCTGACTATGGCTACACCTTC. It encodes CASSFDTADYGYTF. This chain links TRBV5-6 with TRBJ1-2, with no clear D. Germline CDR1 reads SGHDT; CDR2 reads YYEEEE. Between the trimmed V and J ends, which lost 2 bases and 3 bases, there was a span of 11 bases. This CDR3 region has 14 residues.

This clonotype was counted only a few times. The J gene is TRBJ1-5, the V gene TRBV25-1; 12 bases align to TRBD1. The CDR3 length is 15 residues. Germline CDR1 MGHDK, CDR2 SYGVNS. V lost 4 bases and J lost 5; bases outside the gene matches: 3. This chain's CDR3 is CASSAGTGGDQPQHF. CDR3 DNA: TGTGCCAGCAGTGCAGGGACAGGGGGCGATCAGCCCCAGCATTTT.

CDR3 residues: CASSAYRTDSGNEQFF. DNA for the CDR3: TGCGCCAGCAGCGCCTACAGGACTGACAGTGGCAATGAGCAGTTCTTC. V is TRBV5-1 and J is TRBJ2-1, with D tentatively TRBD1 or TRBD2 (5 bases each). This CDR3 contains 16 residues. In germline, CDR1 is SGHRS, CDR2 YFSETQ. Trimming shortened V by 4 bases and J by 6 bases, and 20 bases separated the two germline ends. The whole variable domain, filled in from reference TRBV5-1 and TRBJ2-1, reads KAGVTQTPRYLIKTRGQQVTLSCSPISGHRSVSWYQQTPGQGLQFLFEYFSETQRNKGNFPGRFSGRQFSNSRSEMNVSTLELGDSALYLCASSAYRTDSGNEQFFGPGTRLTVL.

The V gene is TRBV28, the J gene TRBJ2-7, with 7 positions matching TRBD1. Unmatched junction bases numbered 14, after V lost 10 bases and J lost 2 bases. The length of the CDR3 is 15 residues. The V gene's germline CDR1 is MDHEN and CDR2 SYDVKM. Here the CDR3 reads CATDGGNRGPYEQYF. CDR3 nucleotide sequence: TGTGCCACCGATGGGGGAAACAGGGGTCCCTACGAGCAGTACTTC.

This clonotype showed up just a few times. This chain links TRBV6-2 or TRBV6-3 with TRBJ2-3, with D perhaps matching TRBD1 or TRBD2 (5 bases each). The CDR3 extends over 15 amino acids. In germline, CDR1 is MNHEY, CDR2 SVGEGT. Trimming stripped 7 bases from V and 2 bases from J, with 16 bases between. The CDR3 nucleotides read TGTGCCAGCAATCTGTTTTGGGGGAACACAGATACGCAGTATTTT. Translating it yields CASNLFWGNTDTQYF.